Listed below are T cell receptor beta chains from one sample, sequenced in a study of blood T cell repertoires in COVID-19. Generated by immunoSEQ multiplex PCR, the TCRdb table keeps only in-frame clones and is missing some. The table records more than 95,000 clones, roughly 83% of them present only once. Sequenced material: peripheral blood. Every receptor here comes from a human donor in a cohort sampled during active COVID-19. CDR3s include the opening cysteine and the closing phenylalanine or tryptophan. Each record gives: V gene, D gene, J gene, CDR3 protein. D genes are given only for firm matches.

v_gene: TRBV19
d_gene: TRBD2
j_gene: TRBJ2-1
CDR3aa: CASSMGTSGSGYEQFF

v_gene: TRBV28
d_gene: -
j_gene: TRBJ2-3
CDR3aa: CASSQMSLGPSGLTDTQYF

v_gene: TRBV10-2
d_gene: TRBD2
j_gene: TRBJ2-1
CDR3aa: CASSGEAGALFNNEQFF

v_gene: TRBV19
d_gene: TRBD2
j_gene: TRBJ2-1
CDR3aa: CASSPTGTSADNEQFF

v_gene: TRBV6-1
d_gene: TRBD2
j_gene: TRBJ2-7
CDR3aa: CASSELRRLAGSYEQYF

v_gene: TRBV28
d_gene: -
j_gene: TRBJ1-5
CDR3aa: CASSFLGLAGNQPQHF

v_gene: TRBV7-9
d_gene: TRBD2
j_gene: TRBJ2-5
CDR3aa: CASLSGSTETQYF

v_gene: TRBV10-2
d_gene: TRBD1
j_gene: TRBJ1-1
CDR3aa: CASRDRGVNTEAFF

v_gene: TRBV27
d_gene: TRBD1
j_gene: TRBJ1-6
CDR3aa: CASSFPTGSSYNSPLHF

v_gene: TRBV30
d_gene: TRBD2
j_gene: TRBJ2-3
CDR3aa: CAWSSARLTSGRMGVGTDTQYF

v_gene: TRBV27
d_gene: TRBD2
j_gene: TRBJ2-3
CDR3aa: CASSTPSGVDTQYF

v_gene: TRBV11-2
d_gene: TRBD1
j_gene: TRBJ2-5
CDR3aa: CASSFNLGTEETQYF

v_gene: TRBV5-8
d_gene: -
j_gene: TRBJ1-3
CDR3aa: CASSPPGQAGNTIYF

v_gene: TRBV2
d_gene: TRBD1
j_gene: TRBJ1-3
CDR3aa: CASSVRDRADTIYF

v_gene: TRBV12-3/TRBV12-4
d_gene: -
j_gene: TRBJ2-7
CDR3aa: CASRLQAYEQYF

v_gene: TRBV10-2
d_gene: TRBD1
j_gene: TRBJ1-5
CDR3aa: CASSSGQYNQPQHF

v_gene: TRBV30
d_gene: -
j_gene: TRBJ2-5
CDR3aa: CAWRREAVVTQYF

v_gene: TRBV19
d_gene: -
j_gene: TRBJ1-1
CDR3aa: CASSQGSLPMNTEAFF